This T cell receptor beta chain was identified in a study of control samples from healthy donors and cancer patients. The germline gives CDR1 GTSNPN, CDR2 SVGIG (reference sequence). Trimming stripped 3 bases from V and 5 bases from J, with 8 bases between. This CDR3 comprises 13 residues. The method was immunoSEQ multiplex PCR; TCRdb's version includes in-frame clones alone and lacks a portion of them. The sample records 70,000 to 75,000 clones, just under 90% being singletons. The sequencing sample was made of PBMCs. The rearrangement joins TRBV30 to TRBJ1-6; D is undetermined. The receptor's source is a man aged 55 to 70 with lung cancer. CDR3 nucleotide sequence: TGTGCCTGGAGGTTGTCCCATAATTCACCCCTCCACTTT. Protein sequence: CAWRLSHNSPLHF. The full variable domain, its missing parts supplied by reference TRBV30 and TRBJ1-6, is SQTIHQWPATLVQPVGSPLSLECTVEGTSNPNLYWYRQAAGRGLQLLFYSVGIGQISSEVPQNLSASRPQDRQFILSSKKLLLSDSGFYLCAWRLSHNSPLHFGNGTRLTVT.